A single sample is the source of the 3 T cell receptor beta chains below, sequenced in a study of cytomegalovirus exposure and HLA in healthy donors. The study ran its PCR with 60 Vbeta and 13 Jbeta primers. Assay: immunoSEQ multiplex PCR; the TCRdb copy retains only in-frame clones and omits some. The sample holds around 150,000 clones, approximately 71% seen once. What was sequenced was PBMCs. Receptors originate from a male donor in good health and CMV-seronegative.

This clone was observed a few times. Here the CDR3 DNA reads TGCGCCAGCAGAACCACCACAGGGGTAGCGGCAACTAATGAAAAACTGTTTTTT. Translating it yields CASRTTTGVAATNEKLFF. This chain links TRBV5-1 with TRBJ1-4; 7 bases are a match to TRBD1. The J segment lost 0 bases and the V segment lost 5 bases, leaving 13 bases of the junction unmatched. CDR3 length: 18 amino acids. Germline CDR1 is SGHRS and CDR2 is YFSETQ.

This clone was counted a single time. The rearrangement links TRBV6-4 to TRBJ1-5; 8 nucleotides agree with TRBD1. Germline-derived CDR1 and CDR2 are MRHNA and SNTAGT. Trimming at V came to 6 bases and at J to 2 bases, leaving 6 bases not matched to a gene. This CDR3 region has 15 residues. CDR3 bases: TGTGCCAGCAGGTTACAGGGGGTCGGCAATCAGCCCCAGCATTTT. This encodes CASRLQGVGNQPQHF.

This clone occurred a few times. The CDR3 DNA reads TGTGCCAGCTCACGAGGGCCAGCCCAAGAGACCCAGTACTTC. Protein product: CASSRGPAQETQYF. The chain carries TRBV18 and TRBJ2-5, with a weak D call TRBD2 (5 bases). CDR3 length equals 14 residues. CDR1 and CDR2 from the germline V gene are KGHSH and LQKENI. The germline V and J ends were trimmed by 4 bases and 1 base, with 10 bases remaining between them.